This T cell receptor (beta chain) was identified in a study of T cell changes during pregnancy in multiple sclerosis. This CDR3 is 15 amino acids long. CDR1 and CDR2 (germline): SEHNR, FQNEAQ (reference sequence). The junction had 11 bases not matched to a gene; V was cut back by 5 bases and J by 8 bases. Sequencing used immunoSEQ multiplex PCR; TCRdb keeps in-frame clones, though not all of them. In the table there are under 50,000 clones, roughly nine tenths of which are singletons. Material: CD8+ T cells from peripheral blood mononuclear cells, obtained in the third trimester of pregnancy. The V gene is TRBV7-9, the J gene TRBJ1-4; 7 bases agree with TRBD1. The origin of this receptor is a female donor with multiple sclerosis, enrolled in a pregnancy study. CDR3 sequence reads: CASSIQGDFEEKLFF. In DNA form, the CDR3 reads TGTGCCAGCAGCATCCAGGGGGATTTTGAGGAAAAACTGTTTTTT.